These 23 T cell receptor beta chains were sequenced from one sample in a study of shared clonotypes between healthy human individuals. Naive CD8 cells lacked CD45RO and underwent positive selection for CCR7, leaving out terminally differentiated effector memory CD45RA+ cells. The method was immunoSEQ multiplex PCR; TCRdb's version includes in-frame clones alone and lacks a portion of them. The data show hundreds of thousands of clones, with approximately 96% seen just once and approximately 0.1% held by the top ten. The sample comprised naive CD8+ T cells sorted from blood. Source of these receptors: a woman younger than 45 in good health.

The J gene is TRBJ1-5, the V gene TRBV28; D unclear. V shed 2 bases and J shed 3 bases, with 17 bases lying between them. CDR1 is MDHEN, CDR2 SYDVKM, per germline. This CDR3 is 17 amino acids long. The CDR3 nucleotides read TGTGCCAGCAGTTTAAGTGGACGGCCGGACCTCAATCAGCCCCAGCATTTT. Amino acids: CASSLSGRPDLNQPQHF.

The rearrangement joins TRBV2 to TRBJ1-2; TRBD1 matches 9 bases. Germline-derived CDR1 and CDR2 are SNHLY and FYNNEI. This CDR3 is built from 15 residues. Trimming took 5 bases from V and 2 from J; bases not matched to a gene: 6. The CDR3, as DNA: TGTGCCAGCAGTATACGGACAGGGGAGAACTATGGCTACACCTTC. Translated: CASSIRTGENYGYTF.

The chain carries TRBV10-1 and TRBJ1-2; D is unclear. Germline V gene sequence: CDR1 WNHNN, CDR2 SYGVQD (reference sequence). The CDR3 is 13 residues long. V lost 5 bases to trimming and J lost 3 bases, with 10 bases between them. In DNA, the CDR3 is TGCGCCAGCAGTTCGGACGGATACTATGGCTACACCTTC. Translating it yields CASSSDGYYGYTF.

The chain has TRBV27 and TRBJ2-5; TRBD2 aligns across 14 bases. The DNA matches TRBJ2-7 better at its end, which makes the J call doubtful. Germline V gives CDR1 MNHEY, CDR2 SMNVEV (reference sequence). This CDR3 is 15 amino acids long. CDR3 DNA sequence: TGTGCCACCGCCGGGACTAGCGGGAGTCTCTACGAGCAGTACTTC. Encoded protein: CATAGTSGSLYEQYF.

The chain joins TRBV7-8 to TRBJ2-7; 7 positions match TRBD2. V lost 5 bases, J lost 2 bases, and 3 bases stayed unmatched. The CDR3 covers 13 residues. In germline, CDR1 is SGHVS, CDR2 FQNEAQ. In nucleotides, the CDR3 is TGTGCCAGCAGCCTAAGCGGGACCTACGAGCAGTACTTC. This encodes CASSLSGTYEQYF.

The CDR3 reads CASSAHQKKNTGELFF. CDR3 DNA: TGTGCCAGCAGCGCGCATCAGAAAAAGAACACCGGGGAGCTGTTTTTT. The chain is built from TRBV9 and TRBJ2-2; no definite D call. The germline V gene encodes CDR1 SGDLS and CDR2 YYNGEE. V gave up 3 bases and J gave up 1 base, with 13 bases separating them. This CDR3 contains 16 residues.

The genes are TRBV11-2 and TRBJ2-7, with 7 positions matching TRBD2. There are 15 residues in the CDR3. Per germline, CDR1 SGHAT and CDR2 FQNNGV. Unmatched junction bases numbered 6, after V lost 1 base and J lost 3 bases. The CDR3 region has the DNA TGTGCCAGCAGCTTAGGGGGGGGTCGCGGCTACGAGCAGTACTTC. This codes for CASSLGGGRGYEQYF. Together with reference TRBV11-2 and TRBJ2-7, the CDR3 gives the full variable domain: EAGVAQSPRYKIIEKRQSVAFWCNPISGHATLYWYQQILGQGPKLLIQFQNNGVVDDSQLPKDRFSAERLKGVDSTLKIQPAKLEDSAVYLCASSLGGGRGYEQYFGPGTRLTVT.

Notes on this clone: The identical CDR3 is also encoded by other nucleotide sequences in the sample. V usage is TRBV27 and J usage is TRBJ2-1, with D possibly being TRBD1 (5 bases). The CDR3 has 13 residues. Per the germline V gene, CDR1 is MNHEY and CDR2 is SMNVEV (reference sequence). V lost 5 bases, J lost 3 bases, and 8 bases lay in between. CDR3 in amino acids: CASSSTGYNEQFF. The CDR3 DNA is TGTGCCAGCAGTAGTACAGGCTACAATGAGCAGTTCTTC.

This chain links TRBV6-5 with TRBJ1-1; no clear D. V was cut by 0 bases and J by 1 base, with 9 bases left in between. The CDR3 totals 15 residues. CDR1 is MNHEY, CDR2 SVGAGI, per germline. This CDR3 is CASSYSTLSNTEAFF. The CDR3, as DNA: TGTGCCAGCAGTTACTCGACACTCTCGAACACTGAAGCTTTCTTT.

The rearrangement links TRBV5-1 to TRBJ2-7; TRBD2 matches 13 bases. CDR3 length equals 16 residues. The germline V gene encodes CDR1 SGHRS and CDR2 YFSETQ. Germline trimming cut 4 bases from V and 2 bases from J; bases unmatched to any gene: 6. The CDR3 region has the DNA TGCGCCAGCAGCCCAGAAGGACTAGCGGGAGCCTACGAGCAGTACTTC. Amino acid sequence: CASSPEGLAGAYEQYF.

The chain carries TRBV6-1 and TRBJ2-3, with D tentatively TRBD2 (6 bases). The germline CDR1 and CDR2 sequences are MNHNS and SASEGT. The CDR3 runs 15 residues. V was clipped by 4 bases and J by 0 bases, with 11 bases between them. CDR3 residues: CASSGPSASTDTQYF. The CDR3, as DNA: TGTGCCAGCAGTGGGCCTAGCGCAAGCACAGATACGCAGTATTTT.

The chain couples TRBV9 to TRBJ2-2; D is perhaps TRBD1 (6 bases). Germline loops: CDR1 SGDLS, CDR2 YYNGEE. V was shortened by 5 bases and J by 1 base, with 9 bases between the two germline ends. This CDR3 is 14 amino acids long. CDR3 sequence reads: CASRKTGNTGELFF. CDR3 sequence (DNA): TGTGCCAGCAGAAAGACAGGGAACACCGGGGAGCTGTTTTTT.

Regarding this clone: Within the sample, other DNA sequences also encode this same CDR3. The rearrangement uses TRBV25-1 and TRBJ2-7; D is uncertain. V dropped 4 bases and J dropped 3 bases, with 4 bases sitting between them. The CDR3 loop spans 11 amino acids. Germline V gene sequence: CDR1 MGHDK, CDR2 SYGVNS. The DNA of the CDR3 is TGTGCCAGCAGTGTCTACTACGAGCAGTACTTC. Translating gives CASSVYYEQYF.

The genes are TRBV6-5 and TRBJ1-1, with D possibly matching TRBD1 (5 bases). The CDR3 extends over 16 amino acids. The germline CDR1 and CDR2 sequences are MNHEY and SVGAGI. Trimming stripped 0 bases from V and 4 bases from J, with 15 bases between. The chain's CDR3 is CASSYSGGGGSTEAFF. Here the CDR3 DNA reads TGTGCCAGCAGTTACTCCGGTGGGGGGGGGAGCACTGAAGCTTTCTTT.

V and J are TRBV28 and TRBJ2-7, with a tentative D call TRBD1 (5 bases). The CDR3 extends over 14 amino acids. Trimming removed 3 bases at V and 3 bases at J, with 12 bases between. Germline V gives CDR1 MDHEN, CDR2 SYDVKM. The CDR3 region is CASSFSGNNYEQYF. The CDR3 bases are TGTGCCAGCAGTTTTTCAGGGAACAACTACGAGCAGTACTTC.

V is TRBV19 and J is TRBJ1-4; unclear D gene. V was cut by 5 bases and J by 4 bases, with 20 bases left in between. CDR1 and CDR2 (germline): LNHDA, SQIVND (reference sequence). The CDR3 has 17 amino acids. The CDR3 sequence: CASSARLGIQNNEKLFF. The DNA of the CDR3 is TGTGCCAGTAGTGCCCGCCTGGGAATTCAAAATAATGAAAAACTGTTTTTT.

The chain has TRBV9 and TRBJ2-6, with 9 bases aligning to TRBD1. This CDR3 is 15 amino acids long. Trimming removed 5 bases from V and 4 bases from J; junction bases left unmatched: 4. Germline V gene lookup returns CDR1 SGDLS and CDR2 YYNGEE. The CDR3 DNA reads as TGTGCCAGCAGACAGGGGGCGCAAGGGGCCAACGTCCTGACTTTC. This translates into CASRQGAQGANVLTF.

The chain is built from TRBV13 and TRBJ2-7; tentatively, D is TRBD1 (5 bases). Trimming took 3 bases from V and 3 from J, leaving 9 bases between them. Germline assignment: CDR1 PRHDT and CDR2 FYEKMQ (reference sequence). The CDR3 spans 13 residues. This chain's CDR3 is CASSFQGSYEQYF. As DNA, the CDR3 is TGTGCCAGCAGCTTTCAGGGAAGCTACGAGCAGTACTTC.

This chain joins TRBV27 and TRBJ2-7; possibly TRBD2 for D (5 bases). V was trimmed by 5 bases and J by 2 bases, leaving 16 bases between them. Germline V gene sequence: CDR1 MNHEY, CDR2 SMNVEV (reference sequence). CDR3 length equals 15 residues. CDR3 nucleotide sequence: TGTGCCAGCAGTGAAACTAGTCACCCCACCTACGAGCAGTACTTC. Its protein product is CASSETSHPTYEQYF.

V usage is TRBV27 and J usage is TRBJ1-1, with D hard to call. The CDR3 length is 14 residues. Germline V gene lookup returns CDR1 MNHEY and CDR2 SMNVEV (reference sequence). V lost 3 bases to trimming and J lost 4 bases, with 12 bases between them. The CDR3 spells CASSLGELATEAFF. The CDR3, as DNA: TGTGCCAGCAGTTTGGGAGAGTTGGCCACTGAAGCTTTCTTT.

This clone was recorded only once. This sequence joins TRBV5-6 and TRBJ2-2, with 8 bases identical to TRBD2. There are 17 residues in the CDR3. Germline V gives CDR1 SGHDT, CDR2 YYEEEE. Unmatched junction bases numbered 10, after V lost 3 bases and J lost 3 bases. The CDR3 loop reads CASSSTKTSEHTGELFF. In nucleotides, the CDR3 is TGTGCCAGCAGCTCAACGAAGACTAGCGAACACACCGGGGAGCTGTTTTTT.

This sequence joins TRBV27 and TRBJ1-6; no clear D. Trimming left V 1 base short and J 0 bases short, with 22 bases between. Germline values: CDR1 MNHEY, CDR2 SMNVEV (reference sequence). The CDR3 is 21 amino acids. The CDR3: CASSLYGGEAVLSSYNSPLHF. CDR3 DNA sequence: TGTGCCAGCAGTTTATATGGCGGAGAAGCAGTACTATCCTCCTATAATTCACCCCTCCACTTT.

The V call is TRBV28, the J call TRBJ1-2; tentative D call: TRBD1 (5 bases). The CDR3 extends over 15 amino acids. Germline values: CDR1 MDHEN, CDR2 SYDVKM. V lost 2 bases to trimming and J lost 1 base, with 11 bases between them. CDR3 nucleotides: TGTGCCAGCAGTTTAATGCGGGACGGTAACTATGGCTACACCTTC. Amino acid sequence: CASSLMRDGNYGYTF.